Below are 15 T cell receptor beta chains sequenced from a single sample in a study of CD8 T cells in ankylosing spondylitis. MiXCR was run by TCRdb on the 5' RACE reads, yielding one entry per CDR3 protein. The repertoire consists of 250,000 to 350,000 distinct CDR3 sequences, with roughly 20% occurring once and the leading ten covering approximately 3.7%. Input material: blood, either unsorted or a sorted T cell fraction (not recorded which). Source of these receptors: a female donor with ankylosing spondylitis or in good health (not recorded which).

This clonotype was counted between two and nine times. V gene TRBV7-2 combines with J gene TRBJ2-5; 9 bases agree with TRBD2. The germline V gene encodes CDR1 SGHTA and CDR2 FQGNSA. This CDR3 has 17 residues. J was trimmed by 3 bases and V by 1 base; bases with no gene match: 9. CDR3 loop: CASSLVGAAGGKETQYF. The CDR3 nucleotides are TGTGCCAGCAGCTTAGTAGGTGCAGCGGGAGGTAAAGAGACCCAGTACTTC.

The rearrangement links TRBV20-1 to TRBJ1-4; 9 positions agree with TRBD1. CDR3 length equals 14 residues. Germline assignment: CDR1 DFQATT and CDR2 SNEGSKA (reference sequence). Trimming cost V 6 bases and J 8 bases; bases outside gene matches: 10. CDR3 sequence reads: CSASTGQGSEKLFF. The CDR3 DNA reads as TGCAGTGCGTCAACCGGACAGGGGAGCGAAAAACTGTTTTTT.

V gene TRBV5-1 combines with J gene TRBJ2-5; D is uncertain. This CDR3 is built from 12 residues. Germline lookup yields CDR1 SGHRS and CDR2 YFSETQ. Trimming cost V 4 bases and J 3 bases, with 7 bases left between them. This CDR3 is CASSRHEETQYF. The CDR3 DNA is TGCGCCAGCAGCCGACACGAAGAGACCCAGTACTTC.

This clonotype was found a few times. This chain uses TRBV7-3 with TRBJ2-1; the D gene is possibly TRBD1 (6 bases). The CDR3 is made up of 16 amino acids. V shed 4 bases and J shed 4 bases, with 17 bases lying between them. CDR1 and CDR2 from the germline V gene are SGHTA and FQGTGA. CDR3 DNA: TGTGCCAGCAGCTCCCGGGACAAACCGGGGTACAATGAGCAGTTCTTC. Encoded protein: CASSSRDKPGYNEQFF.

The chain carries TRBV2 and TRBJ2-7; 7 bases fit TRBD2. The trim removed 7 bases at V and 7 bases at J, leaving 7 bases unmatched. The germline V gene has CDR1 SNHLY and CDR2 FYNNEI. The CDR3 is made up of 12 amino acids. The chain's CDR3 is CASKAGAGEQYF. In nucleotides, the CDR3 is TGTGCCAGCAAGGCGGGAGCGGGAGAGCAGTACTTC.

This clonotype was seen only a few times. The V and J genes are TRBV19 and TRBJ2-1; TRBD2 agrees at 12 bases. The J segment lost 0 bases and the V segment lost 1 base, leaving 13 bases of the junction unmatched. There are 21 residues in the CDR3. The V gene's germline CDR1 is LNHDA and CDR2 SQIVND (reference sequence). The CDR3 bases are TGTGCCAGTAGTATAGTTTCTTACCTAGCGGGAGGGCAGGGCTCCTACAATGAGCAGTTCTTC. Translation gives CASSIVSYLAGGQGSYNEQFF.

The V gene is TRBV3-1, the J gene TRBJ2-3; a weak D match, TRBD2 (6 bases). Trimming shortened V by 4 bases and J by 3 bases, and 14 bases separated the two germline ends. The CDR3 sequence is 15 residues long. Germline-derived CDR1 and CDR2 are LGHDT and YNNKEL (reference sequence). CDR3 protein: CASSRRSLATDTQYF. CDR3 nucleotides: TGTGCCAGCAGCCGTCGGTCCCTAGCGACAGATACGCAGTATTTT.

Only a few counts were recorded for this clonotype. The CDR3 DNA is TGTGCCAGCAGCTTACGGGTTTCTGGGGGCGATAACTATGGCTACACCTTC. This codes for CASSLRVSGGDNYGYTF. The chain joins TRBV7-2 to TRBJ1-2; TRBD1 is a possible D gene (6 bases). V lost 2 bases to trimming and J lost 1 base, with 17 bases between them. The CDR3 is 17 amino acids. Germline CDR1 reads SGHTA; CDR2 reads FQGNSA.

This clonotype occurred a few times. The CDR3 loop reads CATSYSYNEQFF. The CDR3 DNA follows: TGTGCCACCAGCTACTCATACAATGAGCAGTTCTTC. The rearrangement joins TRBV15 to TRBJ2-1; no firm D call. The V end lost 5 bases, the J end lost 4 bases, and 6 bases lay between the germline ends. CDR1 is LNHNV, CDR2 YYDKDF, per germline (reference sequence). The CDR3 runs to 12 residues.

This chain joins TRBV27 and TRBJ2-6; D is unresolved. The V and J ends lost 3 bases and 1 base respectively, with 7 bases between them. Germline V gene data show CDR1 as MNHEY and CDR2 as SMNVEV (reference sequence). The CDR3 contains 15 residues. DNA for the CDR3: TGTGCCAGCAGTTTTGACGGTTCTGGGGCCAACGTCCTGACTTTC. Translating it yields CASSFDGSGANVLTF.

This clonotype has ten or more counts. V usage is TRBV27 and J usage is TRBJ2-1; 7 bases are a match to TRBD1. The CDR3 sequence is 15 residues long. CDR1 and CDR2 (germline): MNHEY, SMNVEV (reference sequence). Trimming took 4 bases from V and 4 from J; bases not matched to a gene: 7. The CDR3, as DNA: TGTGCCAGCAGTTCTCCGGGACAGCATTACAATGAGCAGTTCTTC. It yields the protein CASSSPGQHYNEQFF.

This clonotype was counted between two and nine times. The chain has TRBV20-1 and TRBJ2-1; 11 bases align to TRBD2. Germline trimming cut 6 bases from V and 6 bases from J; bases unmatched to any gene: 7. The CDR3 sequence is 14 residues long. The V gene's germline CDR1 is DFQATT and CDR2 SNEGSKA (reference sequence). The CDR3 loop is CSAPGLAAFNEQFF. In DNA, the CDR3 is TGCAGTGCGCCGGGACTAGCGGCCTTCAATGAGCAGTTCTTC.

The CDR3 region has the DNA TGCAGTGCTTTCAGAGCGGGTAGCTCCTACAATGAGCAGTTCTTC. As protein: CSAFRAGSSYNEQFF. The J gene is TRBJ2-1, the V gene TRBV20-1, with D possibly TRBD2 on 6 matching bases. From germline, CDR1 is DFQATT and CDR2 SNEGSKA (reference sequence). This CDR3 is built from 15 residues. V was clipped by 5 bases and J by 0 bases, with 14 bases between them.

This chain links TRBV7-2 with TRBJ2-5; D might be TRBD1 or TRBD2, each matching 6 bases. Per the germline V gene, CDR1 is SGHTA and CDR2 is FQGNSA. The CDR3 has 13 residues. The V and J ends lost 8 bases and 5 bases respectively, with 15 bases between them. The CDR3 spells CASSPPGAETQYF. The CDR3 coding sequence is TGTGCCAGCTCACCACCGGGGGCGGAGACCCAGTACTTC.

This clonotype was observed many times. This clone may be a read error of a much larger clone one base away. The chain joins TRBV7-9 to TRBJ1-1, with D perhaps matching TRBD1 (5 bases). Germline CDR1 reads SEHNR; CDR2 reads FQNEAQ (reference sequence). The CDR3 spans 13 residues. Trimming shortened V by 1 base and J by 3 bases, and 6 bases separated the two germline ends. The CDR3 loop reads CASSLGGDTEAFF. As DNA, the CDR3 is TGTGCCAGCAGCTTAGGGGGGGACACTGAAGCTTTCTTT.